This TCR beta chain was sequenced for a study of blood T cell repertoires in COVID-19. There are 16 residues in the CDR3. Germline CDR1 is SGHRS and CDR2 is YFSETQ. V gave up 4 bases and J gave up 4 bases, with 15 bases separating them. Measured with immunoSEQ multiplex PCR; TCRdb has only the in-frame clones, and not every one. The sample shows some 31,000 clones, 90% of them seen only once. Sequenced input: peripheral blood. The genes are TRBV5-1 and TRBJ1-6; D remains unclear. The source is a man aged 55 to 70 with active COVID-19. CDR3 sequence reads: CASSPGSARYNSPLHF. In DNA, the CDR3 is TGCGCCAGCAGCCCTGGCTCAGCGCGTTATAATTCACCCCTCCACTTT.